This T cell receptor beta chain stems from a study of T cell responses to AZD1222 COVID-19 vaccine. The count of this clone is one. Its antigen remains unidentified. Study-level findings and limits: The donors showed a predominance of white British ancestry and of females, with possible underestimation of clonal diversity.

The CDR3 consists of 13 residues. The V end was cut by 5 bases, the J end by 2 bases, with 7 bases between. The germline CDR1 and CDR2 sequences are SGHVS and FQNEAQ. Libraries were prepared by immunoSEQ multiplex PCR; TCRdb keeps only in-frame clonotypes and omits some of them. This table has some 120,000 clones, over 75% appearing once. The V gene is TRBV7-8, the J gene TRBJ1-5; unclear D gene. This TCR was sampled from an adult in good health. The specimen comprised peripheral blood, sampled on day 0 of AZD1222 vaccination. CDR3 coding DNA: TGTGCCAGCAGCACCTTTGGCAATCAGCCCCAGCATTTT. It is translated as CASSTFGNQPQHF.